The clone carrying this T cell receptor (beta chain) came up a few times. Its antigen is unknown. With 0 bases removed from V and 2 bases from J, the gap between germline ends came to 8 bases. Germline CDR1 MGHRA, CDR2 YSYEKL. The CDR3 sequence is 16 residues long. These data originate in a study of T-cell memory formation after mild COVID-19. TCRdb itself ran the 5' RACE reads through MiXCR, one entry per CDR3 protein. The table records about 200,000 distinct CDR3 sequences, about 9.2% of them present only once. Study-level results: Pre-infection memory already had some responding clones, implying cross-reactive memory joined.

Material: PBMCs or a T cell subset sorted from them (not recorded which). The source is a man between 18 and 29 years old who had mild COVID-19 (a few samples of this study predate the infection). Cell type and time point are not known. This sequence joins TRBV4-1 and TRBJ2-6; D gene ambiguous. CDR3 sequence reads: CASSQDSGAGANVLTF. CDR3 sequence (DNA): TGCGCCAGCAGCCAAGATTCGGGCGCTGGGGCCAACGTCCTGACTTTC.